This passage covers 10 T cell receptor beta chains from one sample sequenced in a study of radiotherapy plus CTLA-4 blockade in lung cancer. Method: immunoSEQ multiplex PCR; TCRdb's copy keeps in-frame clones and lacks some. This sample has approximately 30,000 clones, with 80% to 90% found just once. The starting material was peripheral blood, obtained from a patient treated with radiotherapy plus ipilimumab. The receptors come from a human donor with non-small cell lung cancer that progressed on radiotherapy plus ipilimumab.

V gene TRBV11-2 combines with J gene TRBJ1-1, with D maybe TRBD1 (6 bases). CDR1 and CDR2 from the germline V gene are SGHAT and FQNNGV. V dropped 1 base and J dropped 1 base, with 7 bases sitting between them. The CDR3 consists of 14 residues. In DNA form, the CDR3 reads TGTGCCAGCAGCTTAGGGGGACAGAACACTGAAGCTTTCTTT. Residues: CASSLGGQNTEAFF. Full variable domain (outside the CDR3, taken from reference TRBV11-2 and TRBJ1-1): EAGVAQSPRYKIIEKRQSVAFWCNPISGHATLYWYQQILGQGPKLLIQFQNNGVVDDSQLPKDRFSAERLKGVDSTLKIQPAKLEDSAVYLCASSLGGQNTEAFFGQGTRLTVV.

The chain couples TRBV7-9 to TRBJ1-1; D perhaps matches TRBD1 (5 bases). V lost 8 bases and J 1 base, leaving 14 bases between the germline ends. The CDR3 extends over 14 amino acids. In germline, CDR1 is SEHNR, CDR2 FQNEAQ (reference sequence). The CDR3 is CASAPWGGNTEAFF. The DNA of the CDR3 is TGTGCCAGCGCCCCGTGGGGGGGGAACACTGAAGCTTTCTTT.

This clone is a singleton in its sample. V usage is TRBV4-1 and J usage is TRBJ1-1; D gene uncertain. The V gene lost 0 bases and the J gene lost 0 bases, with 5 bases spanning the gap. The germline CDR1 and CDR2 sequences are MGHRA and YSYEKL. CDR3 length: 14 amino acids. CDR3 coding DNA: TGCGCCAGCAGCCAAGAGGGCCTGAACACTGAAGCTTTCTTT. Translation gives CASSQEGLNTEAFF.

The rearrangement uses TRBV19 and TRBJ2-7; 10 nucleotides align to TRBD1. V was pared by 8 bases and J by 3 bases, with 4 bases of the junction left unmatched. The CDR3 is 13 residues long. The germline V gene has CDR1 LNHDA and CDR2 SQIVND (reference sequence). In nucleotides, the CDR3 is TGTGCCAGTGCTGGACAGGGGGTCTACGAGCAGTACTTC. Residues: CASAGQGVYEQYF.

The rearrangement joins TRBV5-5 to TRBJ1-1; the D is unclear. Per the germline V gene, CDR1 is SGHKS and CDR2 is YYEKEE (reference sequence). This CDR3 has 14 residues. The V end was cut by 5 bases, the J end by 10 bases, with 21 bases between. DNA of the CDR3: TGTGCCAGCAGGGCGGACGGAGAGGGATCGGGAGCTTTCTTT. Protein product: CASRADGEGSGAFF.

Notes on this clone: Other DNA sequences in the sample encode the same CDR3. For the CDR3, the DNA is TGTGCCAGCTCAGCTATAGGGGTCGGCGCGAACACCGGGGAGCTGTTTTTT. Its protein product is CASSAIGVGANTGELFF. V usage is TRBV18 and J usage is TRBJ2-2, with a tentative D call TRBD1 (5 bases). Germline assignment: CDR1 KGHSH and CDR2 LQKENI. V lost 5 bases and J lost 0, with 16 bases in between. The CDR3 consists of 17 residues.

The chain carries TRBV18 and TRBJ2-5, with 9 bases fitting TRBD2. The CDR3 sequence is 16 residues long. Germline V lookup: CDR1 KGHSH, CDR2 LQKENI. V gave up 6 bases and J gave up 2 bases; unmatched junction bases: 10. CDR3 in DNA: TGTGCCAGCTCGGGGCCTAGCGGGGCATCGCAAGAGACCCAGTACTTC. As protein: CASSGPSGASQETQYF.

The J gene is TRBJ1-3, the V gene TRBV18; TRBD1 agrees at 7 bases. J was trimmed by 0 bases and V by 2 bases; bases with no gene match: 7. The CDR3 is 17 amino acids. Germline V gene data show CDR1 as KGHSH and CDR2 as LQKENI. The CDR3 here is CASSPGTARGSGNTIYF. Written as DNA, the CDR3 is TGTGCCAGCTCACCAGGGACAGCCCGCGGCTCTGGAAACACCATATATTTT.

The V call is TRBV28, the J call TRBJ1-2; D call uncertain. The CDR3 has 12 residues. V was shortened by 3 bases and J by 6 bases, with 8 bases between the two germline ends. Looked up from germline, CDR1 is MDHEN and CDR2 is SYDVKM. This CDR3 is CASSLPQDGYTF. In DNA form, the CDR3 reads TGTGCCAGCAGTTTGCCTCAGGATGGCTACACCTTC.

The chain couples TRBV6-1 to TRBJ1-2; 11 bases are a match to TRBD1. The V gene end was trimmed by 6 bases and the J gene end by 2 bases; junction bases not matched to a gene: 11. CDR3 size: 17 residues. Germline V gene lookup returns CDR1 MNHNS and CDR2 SASEGT. The CDR3 nucleotides are TGTGCCAGCAGCGAAAATACCGGGACAGGGGGAAACTATGGCTACACCTTC. Protein product: CASSENTGTGGNYGYTF.